This TCR beta chain emerged from a study of naive and memory T cell subsets. This CDR3 is built from 13 residues. Trimming left V 2 bases short and J 14 bases short, with 13 bases between. Germline V gene data show CDR1 as MNHEY and CDR2 as SMNVEV (reference sequence). On this clonotype itself: Antigen: not known.

Overall study results and limits: There was no ground truth to check naive and memory subset results. Possibly reflecting memory cells re-expressing CD45RA, a few larger clonotypes occurred in naive repertoires, especially CD8.

Two oligonucleotides, mixed equimolar, formed the beta constant-region primer covering TRBC1 and TRBC2. The ligated cDNA underwent four PCR rounds using SP2 and nested alpha and beta constant-region primers. One entry per CDR3 protein results from TCRdb running MiXCR on the UMI-ligation and nested PCR reads. The sample consists of roughly 150,000 distinct CDR3 sequences, under 25% of them appearing once. Sequenced sample: naive CD4+ T cells from blood. The receptor's source is a human donor in good health. This chain joins TRBV27 and TRBJ1-6; perhaps TRBD1 as D (5 bases). In DNA, the CDR3 is TGTGCCAGCAGTTTAGAGGGGACCTTATCCCTCCACTTT. It specifies CASSLEGTLSLHF.